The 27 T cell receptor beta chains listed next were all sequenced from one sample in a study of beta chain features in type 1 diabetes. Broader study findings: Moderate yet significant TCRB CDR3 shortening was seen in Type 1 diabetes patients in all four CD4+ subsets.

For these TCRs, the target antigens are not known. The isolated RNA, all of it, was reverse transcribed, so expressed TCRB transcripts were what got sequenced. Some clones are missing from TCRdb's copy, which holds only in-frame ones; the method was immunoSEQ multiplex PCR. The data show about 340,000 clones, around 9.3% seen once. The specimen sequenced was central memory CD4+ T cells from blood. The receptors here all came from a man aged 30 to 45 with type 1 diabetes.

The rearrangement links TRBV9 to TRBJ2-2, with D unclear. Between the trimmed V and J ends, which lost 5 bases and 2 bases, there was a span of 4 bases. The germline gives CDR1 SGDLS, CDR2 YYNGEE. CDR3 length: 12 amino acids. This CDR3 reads CASRPNTGELFF. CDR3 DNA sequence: TGTGCCAGCAGACCAAACACCGGGGAGCTGTTTTTT.

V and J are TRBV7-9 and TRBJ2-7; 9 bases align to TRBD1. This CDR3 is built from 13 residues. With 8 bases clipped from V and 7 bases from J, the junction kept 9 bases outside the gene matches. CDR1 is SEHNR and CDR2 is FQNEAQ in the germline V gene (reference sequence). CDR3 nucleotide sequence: TGTGCCAGCGGCCGGGACAGGGTTCCAGAGCAGTACTTC. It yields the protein CASGRDRVPEQYF.

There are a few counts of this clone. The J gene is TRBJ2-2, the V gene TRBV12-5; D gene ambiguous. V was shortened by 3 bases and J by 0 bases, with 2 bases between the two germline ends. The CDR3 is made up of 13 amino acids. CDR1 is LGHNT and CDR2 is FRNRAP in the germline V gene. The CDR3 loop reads CASGLPNTGELFF. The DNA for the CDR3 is TGTGCTAGTGGTTTACCGAACACCGGGGAGCTGTTTTTT.

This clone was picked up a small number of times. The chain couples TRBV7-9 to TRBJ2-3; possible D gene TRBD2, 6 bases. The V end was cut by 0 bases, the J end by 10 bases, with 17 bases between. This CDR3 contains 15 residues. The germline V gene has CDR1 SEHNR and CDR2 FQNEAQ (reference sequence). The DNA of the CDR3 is TGTGCCAGCAGCTTAGCAGGAGGGGCCACCGGCCCGCAGTATTTT. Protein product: CASSLAGGATGPQYF.

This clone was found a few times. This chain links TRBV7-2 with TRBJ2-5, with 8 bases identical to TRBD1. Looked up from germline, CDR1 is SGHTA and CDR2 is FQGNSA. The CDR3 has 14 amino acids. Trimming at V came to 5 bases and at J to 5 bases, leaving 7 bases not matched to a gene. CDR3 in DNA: TGTGCCAGCAGCCCTCAGGGGGCTACTGAGACCCAGTACTTC. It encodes CASSPQGATETQYF. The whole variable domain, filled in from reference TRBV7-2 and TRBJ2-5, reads GAGVSQSPSNKVTEKGKDVELRCDPISGHTALYWYRQSLGQGLEFLIYFQGNSAPDKSGLPSDRFSAERTGGSVSTLTIQRTQQEDSAVYLCASSPQGATETQYFGPGTRLLVL.

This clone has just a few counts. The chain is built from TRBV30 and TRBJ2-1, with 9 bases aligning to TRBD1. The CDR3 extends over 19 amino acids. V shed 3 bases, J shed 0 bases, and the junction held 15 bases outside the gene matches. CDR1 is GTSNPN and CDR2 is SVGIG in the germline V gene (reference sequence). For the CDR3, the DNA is TGTGCCTGGAGGGGGAGAGCTCGATCGACAGGGGGCTCCTACAATGAGCAGTTCTTC. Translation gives CAWRGRARSTGGSYNEQFF.

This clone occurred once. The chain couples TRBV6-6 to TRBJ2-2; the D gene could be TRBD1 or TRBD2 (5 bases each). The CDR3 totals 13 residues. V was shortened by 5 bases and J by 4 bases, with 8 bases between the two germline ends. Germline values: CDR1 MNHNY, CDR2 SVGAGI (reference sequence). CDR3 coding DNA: TGTGCCAGCAGTCGGGACCGCACCGGGGAGCTGTTTTTT. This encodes CASSRDRTGELFF.

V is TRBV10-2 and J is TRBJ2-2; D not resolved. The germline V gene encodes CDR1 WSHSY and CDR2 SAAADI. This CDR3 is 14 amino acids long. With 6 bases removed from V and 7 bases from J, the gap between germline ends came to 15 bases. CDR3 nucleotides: TGCGCCAGCAGGGTACTAAAGGCCGGCGGGGAGCTGTTTTTT. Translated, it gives CASRVLKAGGELFF.

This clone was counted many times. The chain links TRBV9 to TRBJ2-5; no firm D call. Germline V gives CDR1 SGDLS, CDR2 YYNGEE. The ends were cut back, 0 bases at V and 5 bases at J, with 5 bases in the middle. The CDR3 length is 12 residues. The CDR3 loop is CASSVGAETQYF. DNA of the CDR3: TGTGCCAGCAGCGTAGGAGCTGAGACCCAGTACTTC.

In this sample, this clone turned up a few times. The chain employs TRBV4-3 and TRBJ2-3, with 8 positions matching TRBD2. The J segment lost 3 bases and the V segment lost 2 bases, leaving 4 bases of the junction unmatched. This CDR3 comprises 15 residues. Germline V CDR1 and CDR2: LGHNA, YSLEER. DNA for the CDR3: TGCGCCAGCAGCCAACTTAGCGGGGAGACAGATACGCAGTATTTT. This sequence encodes CASSQLSGETDTQYF.

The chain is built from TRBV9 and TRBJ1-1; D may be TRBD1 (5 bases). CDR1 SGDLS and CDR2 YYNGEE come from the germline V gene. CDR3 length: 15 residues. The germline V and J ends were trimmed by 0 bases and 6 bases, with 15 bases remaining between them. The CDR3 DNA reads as TGTGCCAGCAGCGTAGCGGGGGGTGGAATGTCTGAAGCTTTCTTT. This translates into CASSVAGGGMSEAFF.

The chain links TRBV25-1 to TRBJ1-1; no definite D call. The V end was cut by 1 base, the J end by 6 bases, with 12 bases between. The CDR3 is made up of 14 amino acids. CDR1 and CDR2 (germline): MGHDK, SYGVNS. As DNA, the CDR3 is TGTGCCAGCAGTGAATGGGTAGAGGGATCTGAAGCTTTCTTT. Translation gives CASSEWVEGSEAFF.

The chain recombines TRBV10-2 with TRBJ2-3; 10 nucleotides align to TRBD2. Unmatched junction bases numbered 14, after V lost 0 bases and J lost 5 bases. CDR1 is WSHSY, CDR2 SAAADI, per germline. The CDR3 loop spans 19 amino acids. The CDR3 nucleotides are TGCGCCAGCAGTGAGTCGGCTAGCGGGGGCCTCCCGGGTGGAGATACGCAGTATTTT. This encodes CASSESASGGLPGGDTQYF.

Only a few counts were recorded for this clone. CDR3 bases: TGTGCCAGCAGCTTAGCGAGGACAGGGAGTCAGCCCCAGCATTTT. Protein product: CASSLARTGSQPQHF. The gene calls are TRBV7-4 and TRBJ1-5, with TRBD1 matching 8 bases. J was trimmed by 6 bases and V by 0 bases; bases with no gene match: 4. Germline V CDR1 and CDR2: SGHVT, SQSDAQ. This CDR3 has 15 amino acids.

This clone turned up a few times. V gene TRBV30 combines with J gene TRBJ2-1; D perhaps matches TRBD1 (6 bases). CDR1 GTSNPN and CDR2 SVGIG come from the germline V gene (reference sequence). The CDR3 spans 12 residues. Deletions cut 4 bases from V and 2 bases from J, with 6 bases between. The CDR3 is CAWNRAYNEQFF. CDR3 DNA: TGTGCCTGGAACAGGGCCTACAATGAGCAGTTCTTC.

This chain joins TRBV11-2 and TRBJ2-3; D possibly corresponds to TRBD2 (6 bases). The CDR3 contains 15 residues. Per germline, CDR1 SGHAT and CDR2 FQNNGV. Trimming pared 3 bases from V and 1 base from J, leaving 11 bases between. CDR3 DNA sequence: TGTGCCAGCAGCTTTGGCGGGATCGGCACAGATACGCAGTATTTT. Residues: CASSFGGIGTDTQYF. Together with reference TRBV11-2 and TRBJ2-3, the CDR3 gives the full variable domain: EAGVAQSPRYKIIEKRQSVAFWCNPISGHATLYWYQQILGQGPKLLIQFQNNGVVDDSQLPKDRFSAERLKGVDSTLKIQPAKLEDSAVYLCASSFGGIGTDTQYFGPGTRLTVL.

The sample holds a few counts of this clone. CDR3 DNA: TGCGCCAGCAGCACAAGCTCCTACGAGCAGTACTTC. Its translation: CASSTSSYEQYF. This rearrangement joins TRBV5-1 to TRBJ2-7; D gene uncertain. The CDR3 is made up of 12 amino acids. The V gene's germline CDR1 is SGHRS and CDR2 YFSETQ. With 4 bases removed from V and 0 bases from J, the gap between germline ends came to 5 bases.

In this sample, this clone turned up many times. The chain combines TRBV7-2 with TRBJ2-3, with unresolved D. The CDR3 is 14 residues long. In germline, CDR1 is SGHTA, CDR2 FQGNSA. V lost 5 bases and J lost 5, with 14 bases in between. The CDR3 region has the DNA TGTGCCAGCAGCCCTGACCGATGGAGAGATACGCAGTATTTT. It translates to CASSPDRWRDTQYF.

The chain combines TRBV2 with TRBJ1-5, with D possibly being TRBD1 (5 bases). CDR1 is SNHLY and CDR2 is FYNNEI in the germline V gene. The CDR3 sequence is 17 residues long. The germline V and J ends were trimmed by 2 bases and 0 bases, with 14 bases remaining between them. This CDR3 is CASSEMAGLYSNQPQHF. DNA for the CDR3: TGTGCCAGCAGTGAAATGGCAGGGCTATATAGCAATCAGCCCCAGCATTTT.

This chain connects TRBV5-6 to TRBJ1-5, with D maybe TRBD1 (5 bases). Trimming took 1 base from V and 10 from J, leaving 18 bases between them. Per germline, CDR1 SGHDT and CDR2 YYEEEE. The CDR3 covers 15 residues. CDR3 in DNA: TGTGCCAGCAGCTTGAGTGCGCAGGGCTACCTACCCCAGCATTTT. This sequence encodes CASSLSAQGYLPQHF.

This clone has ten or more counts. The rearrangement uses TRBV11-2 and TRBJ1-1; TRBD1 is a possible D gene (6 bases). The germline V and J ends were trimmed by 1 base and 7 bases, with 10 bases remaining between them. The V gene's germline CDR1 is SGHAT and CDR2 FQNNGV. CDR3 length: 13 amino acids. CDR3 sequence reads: CASSLVQGSEAFF. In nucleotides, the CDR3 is TGTGCCAGCAGCTTAGTTCAGGGGAGTGAAGCTTTCTTT. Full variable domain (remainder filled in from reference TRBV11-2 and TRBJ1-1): EAGVAQSPRYKIIEKRQSVAFWCNPISGHATLYWYQQILGQGPKLLIQFQNNGVVDDSQLPKDRFSAERLKGVDSTLKIQPAKLEDSAVYLCASSLVQGSEAFFGQGTRLTVV.

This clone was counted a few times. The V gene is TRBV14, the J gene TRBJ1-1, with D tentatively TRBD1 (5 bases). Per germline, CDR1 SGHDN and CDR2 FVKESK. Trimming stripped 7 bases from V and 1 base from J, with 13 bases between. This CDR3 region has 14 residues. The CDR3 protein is CASTPGGKNTEAFF. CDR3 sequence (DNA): TGTGCCAGCACGCCCGGGGGGAAGAACACTGAAGCTTTCTTT.

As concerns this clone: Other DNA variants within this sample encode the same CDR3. The CDR3 sequence: CASSLATDQPQHF. CDR3 in DNA: TGTGCCAGCAGCTTAGCGACAGATCAGCCCCAGCATTTT. J is TRBJ1-5 and V is TRBV7-2, with a weak D call TRBD1 (5 bases). V was pared by 0 bases and J by 5 bases, with 5 bases between. The germline V gene has CDR1 SGHTA and CDR2 FQGNSA. There are 13 residues in the CDR3.

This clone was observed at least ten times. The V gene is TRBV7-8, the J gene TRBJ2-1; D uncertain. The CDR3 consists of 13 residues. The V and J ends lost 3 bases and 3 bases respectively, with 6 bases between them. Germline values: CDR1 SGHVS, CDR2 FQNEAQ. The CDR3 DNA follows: TGTGCCAGCAGCTTCGTGGACTACAATGAGCAGTTCTTC. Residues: CASSFVDYNEQFF.

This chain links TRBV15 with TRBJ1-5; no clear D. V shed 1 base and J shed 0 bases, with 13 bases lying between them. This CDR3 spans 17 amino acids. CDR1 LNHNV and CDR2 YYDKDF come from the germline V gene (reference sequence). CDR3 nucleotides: TGTGCCACCAGCAGAGTCCAGGCCCTACTTAGCAATCAGCCCCAGCATTTT. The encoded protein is CATSRVQALLSNQPQHF.

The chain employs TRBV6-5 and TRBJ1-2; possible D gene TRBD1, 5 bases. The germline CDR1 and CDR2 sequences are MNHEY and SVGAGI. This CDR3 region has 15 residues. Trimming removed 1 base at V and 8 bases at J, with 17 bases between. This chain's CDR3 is CASSYFWQGVDGYTF. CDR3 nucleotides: TGTGCCAGCAGTTACTTCTGGCAGGGAGTCGACGGCTACACCTTC.

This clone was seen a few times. This CDR3 reads CASSPSDSVSYEQYF. In nucleotides, the CDR3 is TGCGCCAGCAGCCCTTCCGACTCGGTCTCCTACGAGCAGTACTTC. This chain connects TRBV5-1 to TRBJ2-7; D not certain. Trimming cost V 4 bases and J 0 bases, with 14 bases left between them. CDR3 size: 15 residues. CDR1 SGHRS and CDR2 YFSETQ come from the germline V gene.